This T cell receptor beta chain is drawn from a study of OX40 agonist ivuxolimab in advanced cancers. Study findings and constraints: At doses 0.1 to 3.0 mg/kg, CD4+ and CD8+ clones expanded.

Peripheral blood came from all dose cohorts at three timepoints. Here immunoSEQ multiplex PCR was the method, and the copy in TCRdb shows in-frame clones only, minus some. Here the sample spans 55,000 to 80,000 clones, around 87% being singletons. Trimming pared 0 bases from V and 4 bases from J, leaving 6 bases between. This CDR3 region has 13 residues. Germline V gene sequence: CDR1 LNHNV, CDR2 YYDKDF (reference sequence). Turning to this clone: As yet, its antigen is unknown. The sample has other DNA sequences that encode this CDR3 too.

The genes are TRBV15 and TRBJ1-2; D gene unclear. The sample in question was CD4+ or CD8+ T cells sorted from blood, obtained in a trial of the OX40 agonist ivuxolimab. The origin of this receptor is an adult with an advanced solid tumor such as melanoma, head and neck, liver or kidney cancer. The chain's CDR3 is CATSRESGYGYTF. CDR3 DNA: TGTGCCACCAGCAGAGAATCGGGCTATGGCTACACCTTC.